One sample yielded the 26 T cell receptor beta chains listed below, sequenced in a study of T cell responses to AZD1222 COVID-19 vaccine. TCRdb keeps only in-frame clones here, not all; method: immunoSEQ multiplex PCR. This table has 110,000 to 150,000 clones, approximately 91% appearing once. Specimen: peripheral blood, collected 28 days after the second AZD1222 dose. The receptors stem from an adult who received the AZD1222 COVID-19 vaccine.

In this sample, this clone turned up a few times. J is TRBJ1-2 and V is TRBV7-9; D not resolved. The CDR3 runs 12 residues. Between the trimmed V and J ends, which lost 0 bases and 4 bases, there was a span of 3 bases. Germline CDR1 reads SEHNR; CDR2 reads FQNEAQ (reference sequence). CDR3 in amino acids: CASSLAVYGYTF. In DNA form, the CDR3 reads TGTGCCAGCAGCTTAGCGGTCTATGGCTACACCTTC.

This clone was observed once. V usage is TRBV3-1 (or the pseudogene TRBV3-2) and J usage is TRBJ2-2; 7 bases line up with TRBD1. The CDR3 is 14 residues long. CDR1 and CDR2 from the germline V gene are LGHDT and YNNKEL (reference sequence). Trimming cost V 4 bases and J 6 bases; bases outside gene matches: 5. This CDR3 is CASSRRQGSGELFF. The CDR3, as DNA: TGTGCCAGCAGCCGACGACAGGGTTCCGGGGAGCTGTTTTTT.

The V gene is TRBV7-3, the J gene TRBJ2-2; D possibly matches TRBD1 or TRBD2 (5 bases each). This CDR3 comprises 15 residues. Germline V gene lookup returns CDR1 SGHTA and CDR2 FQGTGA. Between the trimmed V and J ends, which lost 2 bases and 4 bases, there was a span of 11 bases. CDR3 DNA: TGTGCCAGCAGCTTATTGGGGGTAGGCACCGGGGAGCTGTTTTTT. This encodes CASSLLGVGTGELFF.

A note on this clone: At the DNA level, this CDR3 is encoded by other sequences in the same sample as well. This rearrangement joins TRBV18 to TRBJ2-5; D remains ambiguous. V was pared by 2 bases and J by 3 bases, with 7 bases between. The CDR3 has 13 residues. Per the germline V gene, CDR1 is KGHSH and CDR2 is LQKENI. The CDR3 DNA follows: TGTGCCAGCTCACCAGGGCAAAAAGAGACCCAGTACTTC. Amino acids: CASSPGQKETQYF.

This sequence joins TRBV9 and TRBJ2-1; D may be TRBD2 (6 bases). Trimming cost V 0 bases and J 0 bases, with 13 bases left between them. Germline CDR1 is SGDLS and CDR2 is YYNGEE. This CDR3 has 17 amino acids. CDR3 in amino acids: CASSVGRARSSYNEQFF. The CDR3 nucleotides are TGTGCCAGCAGCGTAGGGAGGGCCCGTAGCTCCTACAATGAGCAGTTCTTC.

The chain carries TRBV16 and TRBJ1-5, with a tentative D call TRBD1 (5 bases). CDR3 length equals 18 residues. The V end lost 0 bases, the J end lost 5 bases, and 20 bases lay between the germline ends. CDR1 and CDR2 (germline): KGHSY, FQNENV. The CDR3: CASSQSLGLGASDQPQHF. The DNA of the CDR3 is TGTGCCAGCAGCCAATCGCTGGGGCTTGGGGCATCAGATCAGCCCCAGCATTTT. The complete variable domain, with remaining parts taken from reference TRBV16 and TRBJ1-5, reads GEEVAQTPKHLVRGEGQKAKLYCAPIKGHSYVFWYQQVLKNEFKFLISFQNENVFDETGMPKERFSAKCLPNSPCSLEIQATKLEDSAVYFCASSQSLGLGASDQPQHFGDGTRLSIL.

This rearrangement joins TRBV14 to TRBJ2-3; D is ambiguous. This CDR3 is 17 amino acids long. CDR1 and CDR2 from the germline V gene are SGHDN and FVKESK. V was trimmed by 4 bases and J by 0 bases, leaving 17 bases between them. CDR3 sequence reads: CASSPRIWAESTDTQYF. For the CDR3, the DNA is TGTGCCAGCAGCCCCCGGATCTGGGCAGAGAGCACAGATACGCAGTATTTT.

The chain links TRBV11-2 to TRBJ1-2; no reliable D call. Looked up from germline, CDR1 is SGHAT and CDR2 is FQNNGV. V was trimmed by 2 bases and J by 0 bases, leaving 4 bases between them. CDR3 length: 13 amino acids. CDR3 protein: CASSLRSNYGYTF. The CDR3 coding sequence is TGTGCCAGCAGCTTAAGGTCTAACTATGGCTACACCTTC.

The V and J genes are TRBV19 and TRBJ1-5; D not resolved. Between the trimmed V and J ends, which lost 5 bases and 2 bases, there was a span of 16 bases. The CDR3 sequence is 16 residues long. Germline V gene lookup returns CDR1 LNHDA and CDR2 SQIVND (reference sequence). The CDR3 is CASSGGPHTGNQPQHF. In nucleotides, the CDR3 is TGTGCCAGTAGTGGCGGCCCGCATACGGGCAATCAGCCCCAGCATTTT.

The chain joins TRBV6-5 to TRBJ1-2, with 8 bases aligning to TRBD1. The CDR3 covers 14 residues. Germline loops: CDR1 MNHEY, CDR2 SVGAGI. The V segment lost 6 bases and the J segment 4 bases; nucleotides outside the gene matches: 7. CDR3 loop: CASSAQGVLYGYTF. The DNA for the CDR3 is TGTGCCAGCAGCGCACAGGGGGTTCTCTATGGCTACACCTTC.

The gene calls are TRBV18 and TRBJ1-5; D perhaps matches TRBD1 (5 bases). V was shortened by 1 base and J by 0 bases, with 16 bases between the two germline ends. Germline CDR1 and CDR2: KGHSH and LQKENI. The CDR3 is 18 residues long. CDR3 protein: CASSPLPGQEYSNQPQHF. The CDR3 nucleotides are TGTGCCAGCTCACCACTACCGGGGCAGGAATATAGCAATCAGCCCCAGCATTTT.

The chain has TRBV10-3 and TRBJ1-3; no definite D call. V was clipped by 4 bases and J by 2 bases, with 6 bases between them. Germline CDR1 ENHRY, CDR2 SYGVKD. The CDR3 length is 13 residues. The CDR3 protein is CAISGGPGNTIYF. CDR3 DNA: TGTGCCATCAGTGGAGGGCCTGGAAACACCATATATTTT.

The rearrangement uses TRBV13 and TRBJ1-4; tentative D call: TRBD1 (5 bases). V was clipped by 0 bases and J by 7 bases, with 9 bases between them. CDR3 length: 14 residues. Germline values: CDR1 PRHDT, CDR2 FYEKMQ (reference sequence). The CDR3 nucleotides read TGTGCCAGCAGCTTAGGGCGGGGGACTGAAAAACTGTTTTTT. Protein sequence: CASSLGRGTEKLFF.

The DNA of the CDR3 is TGTGCCAGCAGCGTAGGGACTAGCGGGAGCACAGATACGCAGTATTTT. It specifies CASSVGTSGSTDTQYF. This rearrangement joins TRBV9 to TRBJ2-3, with 11 nucleotides matching TRBD2. Per germline, CDR1 SGDLS and CDR2 YYNGEE. CDR3 size: 16 residues. V lost 0 bases to trimming and J lost 0 bases; unmatched junction nucleotides: 0.

CDR3 sequence (DNA): TGTGCCAGCAGTTCCAGGCCGACTGGCTACAATGAGCAGTTCTTC. Translation: CASSSRPTGYNEQFF. The J gene is TRBJ2-1, the V gene TRBV27; D is uncertain. The CDR3 has 15 residues. Germline values: CDR1 MNHEY, CDR2 SMNVEV (reference sequence). Trimming removed 4 bases from V and 3 bases from J, with 13 bases in between.

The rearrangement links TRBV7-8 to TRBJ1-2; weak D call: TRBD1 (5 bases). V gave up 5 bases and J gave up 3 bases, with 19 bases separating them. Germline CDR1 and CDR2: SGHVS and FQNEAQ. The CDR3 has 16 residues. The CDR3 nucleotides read TGTGCCAGCAGCCTAAGCGGGGGGGTAGCTTACTATGGCTACACCTTC. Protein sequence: CASSLSGGVAYYGYTF.

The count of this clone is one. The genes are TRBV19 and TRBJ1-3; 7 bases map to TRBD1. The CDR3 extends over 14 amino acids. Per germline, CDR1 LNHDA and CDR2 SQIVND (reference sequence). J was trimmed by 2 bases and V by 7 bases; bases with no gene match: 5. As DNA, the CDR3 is TGTGCCAGTAACGGAGACAGGGCTGGAAACACCATATATTTT. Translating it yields CASNGDRAGNTIYF.

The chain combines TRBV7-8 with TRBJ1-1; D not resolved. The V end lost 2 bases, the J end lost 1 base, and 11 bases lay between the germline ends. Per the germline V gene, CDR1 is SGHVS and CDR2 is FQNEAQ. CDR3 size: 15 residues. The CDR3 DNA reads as TGTGCCAGCAGCTTAAACACCCTAGGGAACACTGAAGCTTTCTTT. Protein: CASSLNTLGNTEAFF.

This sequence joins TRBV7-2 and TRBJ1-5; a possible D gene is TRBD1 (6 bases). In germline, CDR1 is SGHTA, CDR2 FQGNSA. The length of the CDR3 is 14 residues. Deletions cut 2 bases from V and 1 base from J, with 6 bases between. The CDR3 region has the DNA TGTGCCAGCAGCTTAACAGGGAGCAATCAGCCCCAGCATTTT. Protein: CASSLTGSNQPQHF.

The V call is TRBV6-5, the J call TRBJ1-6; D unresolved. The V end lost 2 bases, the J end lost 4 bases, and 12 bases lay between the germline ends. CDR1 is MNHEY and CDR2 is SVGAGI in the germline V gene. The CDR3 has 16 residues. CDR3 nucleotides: TGTGCCAGCAGTTACGGTGCGCGGAGGTATAATTCACCCCTCCACTTT. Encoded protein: CASSYGARRYNSPLHF.

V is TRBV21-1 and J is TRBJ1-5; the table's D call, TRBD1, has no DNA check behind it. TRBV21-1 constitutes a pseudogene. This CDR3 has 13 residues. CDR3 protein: CASRDRVGQPQHF. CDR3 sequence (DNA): TGTGCCAGCAGGGACAGGGTGGGACAGCCCCAGCATTTT.

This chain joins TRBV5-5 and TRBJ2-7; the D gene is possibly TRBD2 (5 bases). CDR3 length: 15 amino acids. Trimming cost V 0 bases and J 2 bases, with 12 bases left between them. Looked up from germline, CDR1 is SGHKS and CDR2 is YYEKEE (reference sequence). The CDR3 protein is CASSLARGPPYEQYF. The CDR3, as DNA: TGTGCCAGCAGCTTGGCCAGAGGGCCCCCCTACGAGCAGTACTTC.

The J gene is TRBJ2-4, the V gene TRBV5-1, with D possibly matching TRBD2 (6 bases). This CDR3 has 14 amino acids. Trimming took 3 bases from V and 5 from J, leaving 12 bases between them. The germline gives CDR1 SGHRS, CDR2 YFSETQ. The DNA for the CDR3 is TGCGCCAGCAGCTATTTCGGGAGAGAAAACATTCAGTACTTC. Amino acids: CASSYFGRENIQYF.

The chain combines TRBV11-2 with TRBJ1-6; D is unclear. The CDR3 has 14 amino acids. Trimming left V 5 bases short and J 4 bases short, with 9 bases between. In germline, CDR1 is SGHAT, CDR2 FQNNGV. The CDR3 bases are TGTGCCAGCAGCCAAACACAGTATAATTCACCCCTCCACTTT. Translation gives CASSQTQYNSPLHF.

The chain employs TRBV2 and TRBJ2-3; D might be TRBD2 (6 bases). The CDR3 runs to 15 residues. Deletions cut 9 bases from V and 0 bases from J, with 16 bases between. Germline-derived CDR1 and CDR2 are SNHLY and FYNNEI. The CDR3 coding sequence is TGTGCCAGGGGGGGTAGACACCCTAGCACAGATACGCAGTATTTT. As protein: CARGGRHPSTDTQYF.

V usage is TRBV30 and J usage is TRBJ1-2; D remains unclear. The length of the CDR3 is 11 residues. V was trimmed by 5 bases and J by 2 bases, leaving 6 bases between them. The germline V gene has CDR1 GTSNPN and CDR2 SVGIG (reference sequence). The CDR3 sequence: CAWEENYGYTF. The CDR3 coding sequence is TGTGCCTGGGAAGAAAACTATGGCTACACCTTC.